This T cell receptor (beta chain) was recorded in a study of blood T cells in healthy people across ages. General study findings and limits: Naive T cell percentage showed a strong correlation with TCR beta diversity. Changes in expanded clonotypes were possibly confounded, as the CMV status of donors was unknown. A roughly linear age-dependent decrease characterized TCR beta diversity per million T cells.

The CDR3 is 14 residues long. The V gene lost 4 bases and the J gene lost 0 bases, with 10 bases spanning the gap. Germline V gene sequence: CDR1 SGHRS, CDR2 YFSETQ. The second PCR ran roughly 6 to 11 cycles with a sample-barcoded 5' primer and J-beta primers. One entry per CDR3 protein, called by TCRdb with MiXCR from the 5' RACE reads. Of some 370,000 distinct CDR3 sequences in the sample, about 52% were seen once. Ranging in age from about 6 to 90, the donors were healthy Caucasian individuals from Russia. This clonotype was counted only a few times. The antigen is undetermined. This TCR derives from a man in his fifties or sixties in good health. V usage is TRBV5-1 and J usage is TRBJ2-5; D unresolved. Sequenced input: blood. Written as DNA, the CDR3 is TGCGCCAGCAGCGGCGCACGAAACCAAGAGACCCAGTACTTC. Amino acids: CASSGARNQETQYF.